Below, 9 T cell receptor beta chains from the same sample are listed, as sequenced in a study of blood T cells in healthy people across ages. A J-beta primer mix and a sample-barcoded 5' primer were used in a second PCR of about 7 to 12 cycles. Using its own MiXCR run on the 5' RACE reads, TCRdb lists one record per CDR3 protein. This sample yields about 1.4 million distinct CDR3 sequences, of which almost 60% are seen a single time; about 6.7% belongs to the top ten. Sample: blood. The receptors were gathered from a young man in good health.

This clonotype was found once. CDR3 bases: TGTGCCAGCAGTGAAGGGACGGCACGTCTCTATGGCTACACCTTC. It is translated as CASSEGTARLYGYTF. The chain links TRBV2 to TRBJ1-2; D gene unclear. Trimming left V 1 base short and J 4 bases short, with 13 bases between. This CDR3 is 15 amino acids long. Germline V gene data show CDR1 as SNHLY and CDR2 as FYNNEI.

The gene calls are TRBV2 and TRBJ1-5, with 10 bases aligning to TRBD1. Germline lookup yields CDR1 SNHLY and CDR2 FYNNEI. J was trimmed by 8 bases and V by 6 bases; bases with no gene match: 13. This CDR3 contains 16 residues. CDR3: CASRGDRGQGIKPQHF. The DNA for the CDR3 is TGTGCCAGCAGGGGGGACAGGGGACAAGGAATCAAGCCCCAGCATTTT.

The V and J genes are TRBV27 and TRBJ2-3; 9 nucleotides agree with TRBD2. The V and J ends lost 2 bases and 2 bases, in that order; junction bases with no gene match: 2. The CDR3 is 15 residues long. Germline CDR1 reads MNHEY; CDR2 reads SMNVEV (reference sequence). Written as DNA, the CDR3 is TGTGCCAGCAGTTTACTAGCGGGAAACACAGATACGCAGTATTTT. This encodes CASSLLAGNTDTQYF.

The genes are TRBV2 and TRBJ1-4; TRBD1 is a possible D gene (6 bases). Germline V CDR1 and CDR2: SNHLY, FYNNEI. This CDR3 is built from 15 residues. Trimming cost V 6 bases and J 2 bases, with 13 bases left between them. CDR3 amino acids: CASRATGQTNEKLFF. In DNA form, the CDR3 reads TGTGCCAGCAGGGCTACAGGACAGACTAATGAAAAACTGTTTTTT. Full variable domain (remainder filled in from reference TRBV2 and TRBJ1-4): EPEVTQTPSHQVTQMGQEVILRCVPISNHLYFYWYRQILGQKVEFLVSFYNNEISEKSEIFDDQFSVERPDGSNFTLKIRSTKLEDSAMYFCASRATGQTNEKLFFGSGTQLSVL.

V and J are TRBV28 and TRBJ1-3; D is unclear. Germline V CDR1 and CDR2: MDHEN, SYDVKM. V shed 5 bases and J shed 4 bases, with 12 bases lying between them. This CDR3 region has 14 residues. The CDR3 nucleotides are TGTGCCAGCAGTCCCCAAGGGATCGGAAACACCATATATTTT. It codes for CASSPQGIGNTIYF.

This clonotype was detected only a few times. V usage is TRBV27 and J usage is TRBJ1-4; no definite D call. Germline V gene data show CDR1 as MNHEY and CDR2 as SMNVEV (reference sequence). The germline V and J ends were trimmed by 0 bases and 7 bases, with 9 bases remaining between them. The CDR3 contains 14 residues. The CDR3 DNA reads TGTGCCAGCAGTTTATCGTTTAGGGCTGAAAAACTGTTTTTT. The encoded protein is CASSLSFRAEKLFF. Full variable domain (rest looked up from reference TRBV27 and TRBJ1-4): EAQVTQNPRYLITVTGKKLTVTCSQNMNHEYMSWYRQDPGLGLRQIYYSMNVEVTDKGDVPEGYKVSRKEKRNFPLILESPSPNQTSLYFCASSLSFRAEKLFFGSGTQLSVL.

The rearrangement joins TRBV7-9 to TRBJ2-1; D tentatively fits TRBD1 or TRBD2 (5 bases each). The germline V and J ends were trimmed by 3 bases and 9 bases, with 21 bases remaining between them. CDR1 SEHNR and CDR2 FQNEAQ come from the germline V gene (reference sequence). This CDR3 comprises 16 residues. CDR3 in amino acids: CASSLRLEATGSEQFF. CDR3 nucleotide sequence: TGTGCCAGCAGCTTGAGGCTGGAGGCCACAGGTAGTGAGCAGTTCTTC.

This clonotype was counted a single time. The V gene is TRBV10-1, the J gene TRBJ2-4; D remains unclear. The J call may be incorrect, as the DNA end agrees better with TRBJ2-5. CDR3 length equals 14 residues. Germline CDR1 and CDR2: WNHNN and SYGVQD (reference sequence). The CDR3 loop is CASSEASPGETQYF. For the CDR3, the DNA is TGCGCCAGCAGTGAGGCGTCACCCGGGGAGACCCAGTACTTC.

The J gene is TRBJ2-3, the V gene TRBV2, with 10 positions matching TRBD2. Germline lookup yields CDR1 SNHLY and CDR2 FYNNEI. Trimming at V came to 2 bases and at J to 5 bases, leaving 4 bases not matched to a gene. The CDR3 consists of 15 residues. CDR3 nucleotides: TGTGCCAGCAGTGAAAGCGGGGGGGCGAAAGATACGCAGTATTTT. It codes for CASSESGGAKDTQYF. Combining the CDR3 with reference TRBV2 and TRBJ2-3 gives the whole variable domain EPEVTQTPSHQVTQMGQEVILRCVPISNHLYFYWYRQILGQKVEFLVSFYNNEISEKSEIFDDQFSVERPDGSNFTLKIRSTKLEDSAMYFCASSESGGAKDTQYFGPGTRLTVL.